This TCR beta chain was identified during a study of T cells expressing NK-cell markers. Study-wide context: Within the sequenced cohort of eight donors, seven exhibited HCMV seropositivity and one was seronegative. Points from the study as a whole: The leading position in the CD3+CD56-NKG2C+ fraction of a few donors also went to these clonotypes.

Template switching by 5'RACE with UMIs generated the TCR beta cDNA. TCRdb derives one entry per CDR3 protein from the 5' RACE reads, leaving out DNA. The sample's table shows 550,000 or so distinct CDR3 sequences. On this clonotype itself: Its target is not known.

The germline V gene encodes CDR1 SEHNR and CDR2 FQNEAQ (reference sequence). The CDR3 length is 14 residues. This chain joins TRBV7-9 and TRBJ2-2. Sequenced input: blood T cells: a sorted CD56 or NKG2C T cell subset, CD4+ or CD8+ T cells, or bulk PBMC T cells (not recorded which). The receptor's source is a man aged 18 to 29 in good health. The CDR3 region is CASSFGLATGELFF.